This T cell receptor beta chain was observed in a study of cytomegalovirus exposure and HLA in healthy donors. The primer mix had 60 Vbeta and 13 Jbeta primers. The repertoire was sequenced with immunoSEQ multiplex PCR; TCRdb's copy has only in-frame clones and lacks some. The profile shows 85,000 to 100,000 clones, around four fifths of them singletons. Germline V CDR1 and CDR2: SNHLY, FYNNEI. V shed 5 bases, J shed 0 bases, and the junction held 3 bases outside the gene matches. This CDR3 has 15 amino acids. The chain has TRBV2 and TRBJ1-5; TRBD1 aligns across 8 bases. The clonotype comes from a man younger than 45 in good health and CMV-seronegative. Sequenced: PBMCs. The CDR3 loop reads CASSSGQASNQPQHF. Here the CDR3 DNA reads TGTGCCAGCAGTTCGGGACAGGCTAGCAATCAGCCCCAGCATTTT.